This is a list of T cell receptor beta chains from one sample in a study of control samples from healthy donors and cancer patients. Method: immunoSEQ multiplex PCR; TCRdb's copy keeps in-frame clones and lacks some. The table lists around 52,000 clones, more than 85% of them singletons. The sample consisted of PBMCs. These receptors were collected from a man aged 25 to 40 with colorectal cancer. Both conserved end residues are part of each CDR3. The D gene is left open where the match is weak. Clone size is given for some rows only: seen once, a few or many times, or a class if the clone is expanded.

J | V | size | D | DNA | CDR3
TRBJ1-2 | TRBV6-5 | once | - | TGTGCCAGCAGTACCCCTAACTATGGCTACACCTTC | CASSTPNYGYTF
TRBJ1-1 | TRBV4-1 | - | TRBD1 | TGCGCCAGCAGTCCCACCGTACTACAGGGGTCCAGAACTGAAGCTTTCTTT | CASSPTVLQGSRTEAFF
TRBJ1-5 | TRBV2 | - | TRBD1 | TGTGCCAGCAGAAAATTTCCGGGACAGGGAAGGTATGGCAATCAGCCCCAGCATTTT | CASRKFPGQGRYGNQPQHF
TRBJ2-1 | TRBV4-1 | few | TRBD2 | TGCGCCAGCAGCCCCAACTGGGGGGGCAATGAGCAGTTCTTC | CASSPNWGGNEQFF
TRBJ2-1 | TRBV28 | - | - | TGTGCCACCATGATATTCCGCAGGGGCAATGAGCAGTTCTTC | CATMIFRRGNEQFF
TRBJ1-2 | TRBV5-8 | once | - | TGTGCCAGCAGCTTGGGGCCAGGAACCTATGGCTACACCTTC | CASSLGPGTYGYTF
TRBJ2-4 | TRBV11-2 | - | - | TGTGCCAGCAGCTCTACGCGAGGTCCGGGTTCTTCCAAAAACATTCAGTACTTC | CASSSTRGPGSSKNIQYF
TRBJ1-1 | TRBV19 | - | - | TGTGCCACCAGCCCTGGGACATTGAACACTGAAGCTTTCTTT | CATSPGTLNTEAFF
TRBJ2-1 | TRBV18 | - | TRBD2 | TGTGCCAGCTCACCCCGGGGTAGCGGGGTGAATGAGCAGTTCTTC | CASSPRGSGVNEQFF
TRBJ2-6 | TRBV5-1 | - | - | TGCGCCAGCAGCTTGTCTGGGGCCAACGTCCTGACTTTC | CASSLSGANVLTF
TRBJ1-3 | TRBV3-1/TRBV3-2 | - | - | TGTGCCAGCAGCCATCAGGGGTACGGAAACACCATATATTTT | CASSHQGYGNTIYF
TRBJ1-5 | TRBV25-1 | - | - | TGTGCCAGCAGTGCAAAGGGAGGGGGGGGGAATCAGCCCCAGCATTTT | CASSAKGGGGNQPQHF
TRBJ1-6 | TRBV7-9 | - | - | TGTGCCAGCAGCTTAAGTGAGGGATCCCATAATTCACCCCTCCACTTT | CASSLSEGSHNSPLHF
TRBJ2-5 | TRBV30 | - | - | TGTGCCTTAGACTGGTCACGGGAGACCCAGTACTTC | CALDWSRETQYF
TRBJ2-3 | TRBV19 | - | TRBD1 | TGTGCCACGGGACAGGGCACAGATACGCAGTATTTT | CATGQGTDTQYF
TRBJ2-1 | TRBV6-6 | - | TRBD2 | TGTGCCAGCAGCCCGGGACTAGCGGGCGGGTACAATGAGCAGTTCTTC | CASSPGLAGGYNEQFF
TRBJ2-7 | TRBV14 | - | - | TGTGCCAGCAGCCCCCACAGGGGAGGAAACGAGCAGTACTTC | CASSPHRGGNEQYF